Listed below are T cell receptor beta chains from one sample, sequenced in a study of blood T cell repertoires in COVID-19. The method was immunoSEQ multiplex PCR; TCRdb's version includes in-frame clones alone and lacks a portion of them. This table holds approximately 90,000 clones, 90% found once. Sequenced: peripheral blood. These TCRs come from a man aged 55-75 years with acute or convalescent COVID-19. CDR3s include the opening cysteine and the closing phenylalanine or tryptophan. The D gene is left open where the match is weak. Not all rows give a size; the values are once, few, many and, for expanded clones, a class.

d_gene: .; v_gene: TRBV30; abundance: .; j_gene: TRBJ1-1; CDR3nt: TGTGCCTGGAGTCCCCCGGACACTGAAGCTTTCTTT; CDR3aa: CAWSPPDTEAFF
d_gene: TRBD2; v_gene: TRBV4-2; abundance: .; j_gene: TRBJ2-1; CDR3nt: TGTGCCAGCAGCCAGGGTAGCGGGGGGTATCGTCACAATGAGCAGTTCTTC; CDR3aa: CASSQGSGGYRHNEQFF
d_gene: TRBD1; v_gene: TRBV9; abundance: .; j_gene: TRBJ1-6; CDR3nt: TGTGCCAGCAGCGCCAGGACAGGGAACAATTCACCCCTCCACTTT; CDR3aa: CASSARTGNNSPLHF
d_gene: TRBD1; v_gene: TRBV29-1; abundance: once; j_gene: TRBJ1-1; CDR3nt: TGCAGCGTTGACCCCCGGACAGGGAACACTGAAGCTTTCTTT; CDR3aa: CSVDPRTGNTEAFF
d_gene: .; v_gene: TRBV12-3/TRBV12-4; abundance: .; j_gene: TRBJ1-2; CDR3nt: TGTGCCAGCACCCCCCTCGACAGTTCCCGGACGATCTTC; CDR3aa: CASTPLDSSRTIF
d_gene: TRBD2; v_gene: TRBV5-1; abundance: .; j_gene: TRBJ2-2; CDR3nt: TGCGCCAGCAGCCCGGGAGGTAGGCTAATCACCGGGGAGCTGTTTTTT; CDR3aa: CASSPGGRLITGELFF
d_gene: TRBD2; v_gene: TRBV7-2; abundance: .; j_gene: TRBJ2-5; CDR3nt: TGTGCCAGCAGCTTAACTCCGGGGAGGGGTCAAGAGACCCAGTACTTC; CDR3aa: CASSLTPGRGQETQYF
d_gene: .; v_gene: TRBV10-3; abundance: .; j_gene: TRBJ1-1; CDR3nt: TGTGCCATCAGTGACCCCTTGGGCCGGTCTGAAGCTTTCTTT; CDR3aa: CAISDPLGRSEAFF
d_gene: .; v_gene: TRBV5-1; abundance: .; j_gene: TRBJ2-7; CDR3nt: TGCGCCAGCAGCTCCCTCGACGAGCAGTACTTC; CDR3aa: CASSSLDEQYF
d_gene: .; v_gene: TRBV2; abundance: .; j_gene: TRBJ1-5; CDR3nt: TGTGCCAGCAGCATACAGGGATATAGCAATCAGCCCCAGCATTTT; CDR3aa: CASSIQGYSNQPQHF
d_gene: .; v_gene: TRBV5-1; abundance: once; j_gene: TRBJ1-2; CDR3nt: TGCGCCAGCAGCTTGGACAGTGGTAACTATGGCTACACCTTC; CDR3aa: CASSLDSGNYGYTF
d_gene: TRBD1; v_gene: TRBV6-5; abundance: .; j_gene: TRBJ1-5; CDR3nt: TGTGCCAGCAGCCTCGGGACAGCCCAGTATCAGCCCCAGCATTTT; CDR3aa: CASSLGTAQYQPQHF
d_gene: .; v_gene: TRBV18; abundance: .; j_gene: TRBJ1-4; CDR3nt: TGTGCCAGCTCACCGGGTTGGGGCAATGAAAAACTGTTTTTT; CDR3aa: CASSPGWGNEKLFF
d_gene: TRBD2; v_gene: TRBV5-4; abundance: .; j_gene: TRBJ2-5; CDR3nt: TGTGCCAGGCCGACTAGCTCGTACTTC; CDR3aa: CARPTSSYF
d_gene: .; v_gene: TRBV28; abundance: .; j_gene: TRBJ1-2; CDR3nt: TGTGCCAGCAGTCGCGACGGAACTAAGCAAGGCTACACCTTC; CDR3aa: CASSRDGTKQGYTF
d_gene: TRBD1; v_gene: TRBV28; abundance: .; j_gene: TRBJ1-2; CDR3nt: TGTGCCAGCAGTTTATTACAGGGGATCTCTCCCCACTATGGCTACACCTTC; CDR3aa: CASSLLQGISPHYGYTF
d_gene: .; v_gene: TRBV27; abundance: .; j_gene: TRBJ1-1; CDR3nt: TGTGCCAGCAGTTTGGGACGGGCAGGGGCCCTCGTGAACACTGAAGCTTTCTTT; CDR3aa: CASSLGRAGALVNTEAFF
d_gene: .; v_gene: TRBV6-5; abundance: .; j_gene: TRBJ2-3; CDR3nt: TGTGCCAGCAGGACTCAGGGGGATACGCAGTATTTT; CDR3aa: CASRTQGDTQYF
d_gene: .; v_gene: TRBV6-5; abundance: .; j_gene: TRBJ2-1; CDR3nt: TGTGCCAGCAGCGAGGGGGGGCAGGGGCAGTTCTTC; CDR3aa: CASSEGGQGQFF
d_gene: .; v_gene: TRBV7-2; abundance: .; j_gene: TRBJ2-1; CDR3nt: TGTGCCAGCAGCTTAGCGGCACGGAGCTCCTACAATGAGCAGTTCTTC; CDR3aa: CASSLAARSSYNEQFF
d_gene: TRBD2; v_gene: TRBV7-2; abundance: .; j_gene: TRBJ2-1; CDR3nt: TGTGCCAGCAGCCCACGGGGTAGCGGGGTCTACAATGAGCAGTTCTTC; CDR3aa: CASSPRGSGVYNEQFF
d_gene: TRBD2; v_gene: TRBV10-2; abundance: .; j_gene: TRBJ2-1; CDR3nt: TGCGCCAGCAGTGGGACTAGCATTGAGCAGTTCTTC; CDR3aa: CASSGTSIEQFF
d_gene: TRBD2; v_gene: TRBV6-5; abundance: .; j_gene: TRBJ2-3; CDR3nt: TGTGCCAGCAGTCCGCGGGGGGGCAGAACAGATACGCAGTATTTT; CDR3aa: CASSPRGGRTDTQYF
d_gene: .; v_gene: TRBV5-1; abundance: .; j_gene: TRBJ1-5; CDR3nt: TGCGCCAGCAGCTTGTATGGAGGGGAGCATCAGCCCCAGCATTTT; CDR3aa: CASSLYGGEHQPQHF
d_gene: TRBD1; v_gene: TRBV7-9; abundance: .; j_gene: TRBJ2-7; CDR3nt: TGTGCCAGCAGCTTAGTAATAGGGGGCTTCTACGAGCAGTACTTC; CDR3aa: CASSLVIGGFYEQYF
d_gene: TRBD1; v_gene: TRBV29-1; abundance: .; j_gene: TRBJ1-1; CDR3nt: TGCAGCGTGGGACAGGGGCAGAACACTGAAGCTTTCTTT; CDR3aa: CSVGQGQNTEAFF
d_gene: .; v_gene: TRBV15; abundance: .; j_gene: TRBJ1-5; CDR3nt: TGTGCCACCAGCAGAGATCGGGGGAAGGTGGGGCTAAATAGCAATCAGCCCCAGCATTTT; CDR3aa: CATSRDRGKVGLNSNQPQHF
d_gene: .; v_gene: TRBV30; abundance: few; j_gene: TRBJ1-1; CDR3nt: TGTGCCTGGAGGCCGGGGGGGGTCACTGAAGCTTTCTTT; CDR3aa: CAWRPGGVTEAFF
d_gene: .; v_gene: TRBV7-2; abundance: .; j_gene: TRBJ1-2; CDR3nt: TGTGCCAGCAGCTTACCACAGGGTTATGGCTACACCTTC; CDR3aa: CASSLPQGYGYTF
d_gene: .; v_gene: TRBV7-8; abundance: .; j_gene: TRBJ2-3; CDR3nt: TGTGCCAGCAGCTTATGGGGATTGCGGGGCACAGATACGCAGTATTTT; CDR3aa: CASSLWGLRGTDTQYF
d_gene: .; v_gene: TRBV5-6; abundance: .; j_gene: TRBJ2-4; CDR3nt: TGTGCCAGCAGCTTGTTTACCAAAAACATTCAGTACTTC; CDR3aa: CASSLFTKNIQYF
d_gene: .; v_gene: TRBV13; abundance: .; j_gene: TRBJ2-6; CDR3nt: TGTGCCAGCAGCGCCGGGACTAACGTCCTGACTTTC; CDR3aa: CASSAGTNVLTF
d_gene: .; v_gene: TRBV7-2; abundance: .; j_gene: TRBJ1-2; CDR3nt: TGTGCCAGCAGCTTTGAAGGGAGGGGTGGCTACACCTTC; CDR3aa: CASSFEGRGGYTF
d_gene: .; v_gene: TRBV5-4; abundance: .; j_gene: TRBJ2-6; CDR3nt: TGTGCCAGCAGCTCAAACAGGGCCAACGTCCTGACTTTC; CDR3aa: CASSSNRANVLTF
d_gene: .; v_gene: TRBV7-2; abundance: .; j_gene: TRBJ1-1; CDR3nt: TGTGCCAGCAGCGGGAGCATGAACACTGAAGCTTTCTTT; CDR3aa: CASSGSMNTEAFF
d_gene: .; v_gene: TRBV6-1; abundance: .; j_gene: TRBJ2-3; CDR3nt: TGTGCCAGCAGTGAAGGCCGACAGCGCACAGATACGCAGTATTTT; CDR3aa: CASSEGRQRTDTQYF
d_gene: TRBD1; v_gene: TRBV29-1; abundance: .; j_gene: TRBJ2-3; CDR3nt: TGCAGCGTTGAAGGGGACAGTGCTAGCACAGATACGCAGTATTTT; CDR3aa: CSVEGDSASTDTQYF
d_gene: TRBD1; v_gene: TRBV2; abundance: once; j_gene: TRBJ2-1; CDR3nt: TGTGCCAGCAGTACCTTTTCGGGGACAGGTCACTTCTTC; CDR3aa: CASSTFSGTGHFF
d_gene: TRBD1; v_gene: TRBV11-3; abundance: .; j_gene: TRBJ1-1; CDR3nt: TGTGCCAGCAGCCACGGACAGGGAGATGGCACTGAAGCTTTCTTT; CDR3aa: CASSHGQGDGTEAFF
d_gene: TRBD1; v_gene: TRBV7-9; abundance: .; j_gene: TRBJ2-1; CDR3nt: TGTGCCAGCAGCTTAGGACAGGGGCCCCGGAGTGGGTTCTTC; CDR3aa: CASSLGQGPRSGFF
d_gene: TRBD1; v_gene: TRBV5-4; abundance: once; j_gene: TRBJ1-4; CDR3nt: TGTGCCAGCAGCCCGGACAGGGGTACAACTAATGAAAAACTGTTTTTT; CDR3aa: CASSPDRGTTNEKLFF
d_gene: TRBD1; v_gene: TRBV9; abundance: .; j_gene: TRBJ2-5; CDR3nt: TGTGCCAGCAGCGTAGAGGGGGCCCTACCTGTTCTCCAGTACTTC; CDR3aa: CASSVEGALPVLQYF
d_gene: TRBD1; v_gene: TRBV19; abundance: .; j_gene: TRBJ1-3; CDR3nt: TGTGCCAGTAGTCGAGGGGGCGCTGGAAACACCATATATTTT; CDR3aa: CASSRGGAGNTIYF
d_gene: TRBD1; v_gene: TRBV18; abundance: .; j_gene: TRBJ2-2; CDR3nt: TGTGCCAGCTCACAAATAGACAGGGCGAACACCGGGGAGCTGTTTTTT; CDR3aa: CASSQIDRANTGELFF
d_gene: TRBD1; v_gene: TRBV10-2; abundance: .; j_gene: TRBJ1-1; CDR3nt: TGCGCCAGCGCAGACAGGGGGACGGGGATCACTGAAGCTTTCTTT; CDR3aa: CASADRGTGITEAFF
d_gene: TRBD1; v_gene: TRBV19; abundance: .; j_gene: TRBJ1-1; CDR3nt: TGTGCCAGTAGTTTATCGAGGGACAGCCTTTTTATGAACACTGAAGCTTTCTTT; CDR3aa: CASSLSRDSLFMNTEAFF
d_gene: TRBD1; v_gene: TRBV7-9; abundance: .; j_gene: TRBJ1-1; CDR3nt: TGTGCCAGCAGCTCAGACAGGGCATGGACTGAAGCTTTCTTT; CDR3aa: CASSSDRAWTEAFF
d_gene: .; v_gene: TRBV18; abundance: .; j_gene: TRBJ1-6; CDR3nt: TGTGCCAGCTCAAAGGGCCAGGGCTTGGATTCACCCCTCCACTTT; CDR3aa: CASSKGQGLDSPLHF
d_gene: .; v_gene: TRBV7-9; abundance: .; j_gene: TRBJ1-2; CDR3nt: TGTGCCAGCAGCCGGGGGGCACGAGACAGGTGGATCTATGGCTACACCTTC; CDR3aa: CASSRGARDRWIYGYTF
d_gene: .; v_gene: TRBV3-1/TRBV3-2; abundance: .; j_gene: TRBJ1-3; CDR3nt: TGTGCCAGCAGCCAAGGGGCGAACTCTGGAAACACCATATATTTT; CDR3aa: CASSQGANSGNTIYF
d_gene: TRBD1; v_gene: TRBV2; abundance: .; j_gene: TRBJ1-1; CDR3nt: TGTGCCAGCAGCCCGACAGGGGACACTGAAGCTTTCTTT; CDR3aa: CASSPTGDTEAFF
d_gene: .; v_gene: TRBV7-9; abundance: few; j_gene: TRBJ1-5; CDR3nt: TGTGCCAGCAGTACAGGGAATCAGCCCCAGCATTTT; CDR3aa: CASSTGNQPQHF
d_gene: TRBD1; v_gene: TRBV5-4; abundance: .; j_gene: TRBJ1-1; CDR3nt: TGTGCCAGCAGCTCGACCACAGGGGGCACTGAAGCTTTCTTT; CDR3aa: CASSSTTGGTEAFF
d_gene: .; v_gene: TRBV14; abundance: once; j_gene: TRBJ1-2; CDR3nt: TGTGCCAGCAGCCAAAAGTCCCCCTGGGCGGGTGGCTACACCTTC; CDR3aa: CASSQKSPWAGGYTF
d_gene: .; v_gene: TRBV27; abundance: .; j_gene: TRBJ1-1; CDR3nt: TGTGCCAGCAGAAATTTAAAGAGGGTAGAGGACACTGAAGCTTTCTTT; CDR3aa: CASRNLKRVEDTEAFF
d_gene: .; v_gene: TRBV5-1; abundance: .; j_gene: TRBJ1-2; CDR3nt: TGCGCCAGCAAGGCAGGAGGAGAAAACTATGGCTACACCTTC; CDR3aa: CASKAGGENYGYTF
d_gene: .; v_gene: TRBV30; abundance: .; j_gene: TRBJ1-1; CDR3nt: TGTGCCTGGAGTGGTAAATTGAACACTGAAGCTTTCTTT; CDR3aa: CAWSGKLNTEAFF
d_gene: .; v_gene: TRBV6-1; abundance: .; j_gene: TRBJ2-7; CDR3nt: TGTGCCAGCAGTGAAATCGCTCCCGGTTCCTACGAGCAGTACTTC; CDR3aa: CASSEIAPGSYEQYF
d_gene: TRBD1; v_gene: TRBV12-3/TRBV12-4; abundance: .; j_gene: TRBJ1-6; CDR3nt: TGTGCCAGCAGTTCAGGGGGCGACTCACCCCTCCACTTT; CDR3aa: CASSSGGDSPLHF